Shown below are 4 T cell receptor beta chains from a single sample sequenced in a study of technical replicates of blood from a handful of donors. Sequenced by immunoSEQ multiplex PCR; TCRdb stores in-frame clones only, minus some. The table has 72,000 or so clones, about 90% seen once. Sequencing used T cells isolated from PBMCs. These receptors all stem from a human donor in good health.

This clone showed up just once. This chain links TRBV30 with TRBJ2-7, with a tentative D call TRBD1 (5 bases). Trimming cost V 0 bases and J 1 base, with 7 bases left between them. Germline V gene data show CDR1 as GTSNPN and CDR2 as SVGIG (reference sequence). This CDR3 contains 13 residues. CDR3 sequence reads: CAWSVGQSYEQYF. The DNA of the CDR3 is TGTGCCTGGAGTGTGGGGCAGTCCTACGAGCAGTACTTC.

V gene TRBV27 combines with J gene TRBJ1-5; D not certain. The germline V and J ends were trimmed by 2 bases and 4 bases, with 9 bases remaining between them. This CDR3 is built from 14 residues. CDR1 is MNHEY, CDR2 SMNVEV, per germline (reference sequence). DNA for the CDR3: TGTGCCAGCAGTTTAGTGTGGGCAAATCAGCCCCAGCATTTT. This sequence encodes CASSLVWANQPQHF.

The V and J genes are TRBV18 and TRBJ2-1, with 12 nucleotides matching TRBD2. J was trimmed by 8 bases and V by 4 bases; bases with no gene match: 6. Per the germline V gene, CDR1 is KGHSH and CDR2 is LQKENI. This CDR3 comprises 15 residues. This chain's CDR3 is CASSQTSGSGHEQFF. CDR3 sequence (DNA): TGTGCCAGCTCACAGACTAGCGGGAGTGGACATGAGCAGTTCTTC.

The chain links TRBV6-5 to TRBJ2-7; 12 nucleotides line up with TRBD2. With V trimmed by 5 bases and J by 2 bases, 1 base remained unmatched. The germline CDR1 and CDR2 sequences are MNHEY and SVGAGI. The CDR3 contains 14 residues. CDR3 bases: TGTGCCAGCAGTCTAGCGGGAGGGGCCTACGAGCAGTACTTC. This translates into CASSLAGGAYEQYF.